The subject of this entry is one T cell receptor (beta chain). The antigen is undetermined. Sequencing was performed with immunoSEQ multiplex PCR; in TCRdb, only in-frame clones are kept and a portion is missing. The data show tens of thousands of clones, with 84% seen just once and about 16% held by the top ten. The entry originates in a study of OX40 agonist ivuxolimab in advanced cancers. Broader study findings: In the 0.1-3.0 mg/kg groups, partial responders showed among the lowest expansion.

The CDR3 totals 11 residues. Per the germline V gene, CDR1 is SQVTM and CDR2 is ANQGSEA. The germline V and J ends were trimmed by 5 bases and 4 bases, with 6 bases remaining between them. J is TRBJ2-1 and V is TRBV29-1, with D uncertain. The specimen was CD4+ or CD8+ T cells sorted from blood, collected in a trial of the OX40 agonist ivuxolimab. This sequence originates from an adult with an advanced solid tumor such as melanoma, head and neck, liver or kidney cancer. CDR3 bases: TGCAGCGTTCAATTTTACAATGAGCAGTTCTTC. It specifies CSVQFYNEQFF.